These T cell receptor beta chains were read from a single sample in a study of T cells in placental villitis. TCRdb keeps only in-frame clones here, not all; method: immunoSEQ multiplex PCR. The table has nearly 600 clones, under 90% seen once; the top ten hold approximately 15%. Sequencing was done on a sample of placental tissue containing maternal and fetal cells. The receptors come from a human patient with villitis of unknown etiology; the placental T cells may come from both mother and fetus. Each CDR3 is given with its conserved first and last residue.

v_gene,j_gene,CDR3aa
TRBV9,TRBJ2-5,CASSVDSGDGETQYF
TRBV6-5,TRBJ1-6,CASRISAGGGSPLHF
TRBV10-1,TRBJ2-7,CASGGRESYEQYF
TRBV7-9,TRBJ2-7,CASSSTSLSGKQYF
TRBV13,TRBJ2-5,CASSLRTIQETQYF
TRBV2,TRBJ2-1,CASGPGELSYNEQFF
TRBV28,TRBJ1-2,CASSSDGRGYTF
TRBV13,TRBJ2-5,CASSLRSLGETQYF
TRBV3-1/TRBV3-2,TRBJ2-5,CASSHRLYQETQYF
TRBV12-5,TRBJ1-5,CASGFGLQPQHF
TRBV12-3/TRBV12-4,TRBJ2-1,CASSFFYNEQFF
TRBV3-1/TRBV3-2,TRBJ2-3,CASSQEDGFTDTQYF
TRBV28,TRBJ2-7,CASSLWGGYEQYF
TRBV5-1,TRBJ2-1,CASSLSTASYNEQFF
TRBV13,TRBJ2-5,CASSIRLLYQETQYF
TRBV13,TRBJ1-4,CASSLRTINEKLFF
TRBV6-5,TRBJ1-2,CASSYSKGLGSGYTF
TRBV3-1/TRBV3-2,TRBJ2-4,CASSLINPICKEKIQYF
TRBV13,TRBJ2-5,CASSLRRMVETQYF
TRBV18,TRBJ2-7,CASSPYKPGVHEQYF
TRBV7-9,TRBJ1-4,CASSFRGATNEKLFF
TRBV5-1,TRBJ1-2,CASSLGDYGYTF
TRBV10-1,TRBJ2-1,CASSDGTSGYNEQFF
TRBV6-6,TRBJ2-5,CASTSGGLKETQYF
TRBV24-1,TRBJ2-3,CAISAGRAPTDTQYF
TRBV10-3,TRBJ1-2,CAISSPGAKFYGYTF
TRBV7-9,TRBJ1-1,CASSRTGNTEAFF
TRBV6-5,TRBJ2-5,CASSSGTSGQETQYF
TRBV27,TRBJ1-6,CASSLRTRSSYNSPLHF
TRBV13,TRBJ2-5,CASSLRTLKETQYF
TRBV5-1,TRBJ1-4,CASSLTVLEATNEKLFF
TRBV12-3/TRBV12-4,TRBJ2-5,CASSPSRETQYF
TRBV13,TRBJ2-5,CASSYRAIQETQYF
TRBV6-2/TRBV6-3,TRBJ2-5,CASSYRQGGSQETQYF
TRBV28,TRBJ2-1,CASMPTEGRPGNEQFF
TRBV27,TRBJ1-5,CASSLSQGGSQPQHF
TRBV6-1,TRBJ2-5,CASTSGGLKETQYF
TRBV9,TRBJ1-2,CASSVDGTLYGYTF
TRBV7-9,TRBJ1-3,CASSPGTRGNTIYF
TRBV27,TRBJ2-5,CASSLTEKRIQYF
TRBV6-1,TRBJ1-1,CASSEEQINTEAFF
TRBV13,TRBJ2-5,CASSLRTNQETQYF
TRBV11-2,TRBJ1-1,CASSLEGQGRANTEAFF